The 5 T cell receptor beta chains reported below all come from one sample, sequenced in a study of cytomegalovirus exposure and HLA in healthy donors. The primer mix had 60 Vbeta and 13 Jbeta primers. Using immunoSEQ multiplex PCR, the repertoire was profiled, and TCRdb retains in-frame clones only, with some absent. The repertoire consists of 84,000 or so clones, with more than 60% occurring once and the leading ten covering 2.7%. The sequencing sample was made of PBMCs. These receptors were taken from a man under 40 in good health and CMV-seronegative.

This chain uses TRBV7-9 with TRBJ1-1, with unresolved D. Trimming stripped 4 bases from V and 1 base from J, with 13 bases between. CDR3 length equals 15 residues. In germline, CDR1 is SEHNR, CDR2 FQNEAQ (reference sequence). The CDR3 protein is CASSWRAGGNTEAFF. As DNA, the CDR3 is TGTGCCAGCAGCTGGAGGGCGGGTGGGAACACTGAAGCTTTCTTT.

The chain couples TRBV28 to TRBJ1-6, with TRBD1 matching over 8 bases. Germline-derived CDR1 and CDR2 are MDHEN and SYDVKM. The CDR3 is 18 amino acids. V lost 1 base and J lost 7; bases outside the gene matches: 12. CDR3 nucleotides: TGTGCCAGCAGTTTATACCCACCGGGACAGGATTCAAATTCACCCCTCCACTTT. It codes for CASSLYPPGQDSNSPLHF. The full variable domain, rest sourced from reference TRBV28 and TRBJ1-6, is DVKVTQSSRYLVKRTGEKVFLECVQDMDHENMFWYRQDPGLGLRLIYFSYDVKMKEKGDIPEGYSVSREKKERFSLILESASTNQTSMYLCASSLYPPGQDSNSPLHFGNGTRLTVT.

J is TRBJ1-2 and V is TRBV28, with 9 bases identical to TRBD1. CDR1 and CDR2 from the germline V gene are MDHEN and SYDVKM. Unmatched junction bases numbered 5, after V lost 6 bases and J lost 6 bases. The CDR3 extends over 13 amino acids. The CDR3 DNA sequence: TGTGCCAGCAGCTTTACAGGGGGCAATGGCTACACCTTC. Translation gives CASSFTGGNGYTF.

The chain employs TRBV7-2 and TRBJ1-4; tentative D call: TRBD1 (5 bases). This CDR3 has 16 residues. The germline V gene has CDR1 SGHTA and CDR2 FQGNSA. V was trimmed by 5 bases and J by 0 bases, leaving 13 bases between them. The CDR3 spells CASSPGGVATNEKLFF. Written as DNA, the CDR3 is TGTGCCAGCAGCCCCGGGGGGGTTGCAACTAATGAAAAACTGTTTTTT.

This clone has just a few counts. This rearrangement joins TRBV7-8 to TRBJ2-2, with D possibly TRBD1 on 6 matching bases. Trimming stripped 1 base from V and 5 bases from J, with 11 bases between. CDR3 length: 15 amino acids. The V gene's germline CDR1 is SGHVS and CDR2 FQNEAQ. CDR3 in DNA: TGTGCCAGCAGCTTAGTCCAGGGGCCAACCGGGGAGCTGTTTTTT. Residues: CASSLVQGPTGELFF.